What follows are 14 T cell receptor beta chains derived from one specimen sequenced in a study of Ad26.COV2.S vaccination and SARS-CoV-2 variants. The assay was immunoSEQ multiplex PCR, and TCRdb's table has in-frame clones only and misses some. The sample holds around 340,000 clones, around 90% seen once. The treatment: 15 to 20 received Ad26.COV2.S at low or high dose, single or two shots; several received placebo; per-sample allocation not given. Each sample was drawn 63 days after the first injection (of vaccine or placebo). Sequenced here: peripheral blood, sampled in a trial of Ad26.COV2.S vaccine versus placebo. The receptors shown here come from a person aged 18-60 years who received the Ad26.COV2.S COVID-19 vaccine or a placebo.

This sequence joins TRBV6-2 or TRBV6-3 and TRBJ2-3, with D perhaps matching TRBD1 (5 bases). Germline V gene sequence: CDR1 MNHEY, CDR2 SVGEGT. V lost 6 bases and J 3 bases, leaving 10 bases between the germline ends. The CDR3 length is 13 residues. CDR3 nucleotide sequence: TGTGCCAGCAGCCAGACAGAAACAGATACGCAGTATTTT. Translation gives CASSQTETDTQYF.

A single count supports this clone. This sequence joins TRBV2 and TRBJ1-4; D gene uncertain. Looked up from germline, CDR1 is SNHLY and CDR2 is FYNNEI. Trimming removed 4 bases from V and 3 bases from J, with 12 bases in between. The CDR3 has 15 residues. The CDR3 DNA reads as TGTGCCAGCAGTGGATCCGGGGTAGCTAATGAAAAACTGTTTTTT. It codes for CASSGSGVANEKLFF. The full variable domain, completed using reference TRBV2 and TRBJ1-4, is EPEVTQTPSHQVTQMGQEVILRCVPISNHLYFYWYRQILGQKVEFLVSFYNNEISEKSEIFDDQFSVERPDGSNFTLKIRSTKLEDSAMYFCASSGSGVANEKLFFGSGTQLSVL.

To note about this clone: Other DNA sequences in the same sample also yield this CDR3. The rearrangement joins TRBV27 to TRBJ1-5; no firm D call. Between the trimmed V and J ends, which lost 3 bases and 4 bases, there was a span of 4 bases. Germline loops: CDR1 MNHEY, CDR2 SMNVEV (reference sequence). This CDR3 is built from 12 residues. The CDR3 spells CASSFRNQPQHF. CDR3 sequence (DNA): TGTGCCAGCAGTTTTAGGAATCAGCCCCAGCATTTT.

CDR3 region: CASSRGTGSYGYTF. DNA of the CDR3: TGTGCCAGCAGCCGCGGGACAGGGTCCTATGGCTACACCTTC. This chain joins TRBV5-6 and TRBJ1-2, with TRBD1 matching 9 bases. The CDR3 loop spans 14 amino acids. Per the germline V gene, CDR1 is SGHDT and CDR2 is YYEEEE. The junction had 5 bases not matched to a gene; V was cut back by 4 bases and J by 4 bases.

The chain joins TRBV9 to TRBJ2-3, with D perhaps being TRBD1 or TRBD2 (6 bases each). V lost 4 bases and J 5 bases, leaving 17 bases between the germline ends. CDR3 size: 15 residues. Germline-derived CDR1 and CDR2 are SGDLS and YYNGEE. CDR3 sequence reads: CASSLGGGRGDTQYF. The CDR3 nucleotides are TGTGCCAGCAGCTTAGGAGGGGGGCGGGGAGATACGCAGTATTTT. Looking up the rest from reference TRBV9 and TRBJ2-3 gives the full variable domain: DSGVTQTPKHLITATGQRVTLRCSPRSGDLSVYWYQQSLDQGLQFLIQYYNGEERAKGNILERFSAQQFPDLHSELNLSSLELGDSALYFCASSLGGGRGDTQYFGPGTRLTVL.

The rearrangement links TRBV6-5 to TRBJ1-6; 9 nucleotides line up with TRBD1. This CDR3 is built from 14 residues. The V segment lost 6 bases and the J segment 6 bases; nucleotides outside the gene matches: 3. Looked up from germline, CDR1 is MNHEY and CDR2 is SVGAGI. The chain's CDR3 is CASSYRGPNSPLHF. The CDR3, as DNA: TGTGCCAGCAGCTACAGGGGGCCTAATTCACCCCTCCACTTT.

J is TRBJ1-5 and V is TRBV27, with a weak D call TRBD1 (5 bases). The germline V gene has CDR1 MNHEY and CDR2 SMNVEV (reference sequence). The V gene lost 8 bases and the J gene lost 2 bases, with 19 bases spanning the gap. The CDR3 is 16 amino acids. CDR3: CASGPSGVGGNQPQHF. The CDR3 DNA sequence: TGTGCCAGCGGTCCGTCGGGAGTGGGGGGCAATCAGCCCCAGCATTTT.

This rearrangement joins TRBV6-2 or TRBV6-3 to TRBJ2-7; TRBD1 is a possible D gene (6 bases). This CDR3 has 14 residues. The V end was cut by 0 bases, the J end by 5 bases, with 11 bases between. CDR1 and CDR2 (germline): MNHEY, SVGEGT. CDR3 protein: CASSYSRGFDEQYF. CDR3 nucleotide sequence: TGTGCCAGCAGTTACTCGAGGGGGTTCGACGAGCAGTACTTC.

This chain connects TRBV20-1 to TRBJ1-2, with D unresolved. Trimming took off 3 bases at V and 0 bases at J, with 8 bases between the two ends. The CDR3 runs 13 residues. Germline V gives CDR1 DFQATT, CDR2 SNEGSKA (reference sequence). The CDR3 coding sequence is TGCAGTGCTAGTCATTCGGCTAACTATGGCTACACCTTC. This encodes CSASHSANYGYTF.

The table lists this clone with a count of one. This chain's CDR3 is CASSYIRGNEQYF. The CDR3 nucleotides read TGTGCCAGCAGTTACATTCGGGGGAACGAGCAGTACTTC. The chain links TRBV6-5 to TRBJ2-7, with D possibly being TRBD2 (6 bases). Germline lookup yields CDR1 MNHEY and CDR2 SVGAGI. Trimming shortened V by 2 bases and J by 5 bases, and 10 bases separated the two germline ends. The CDR3 sequence is 13 residues long.

The genes are TRBV4-3 and TRBJ2-6, with no clear D. From germline, CDR1 is LGHNA and CDR2 YSLEER. The V and J ends lost 4 bases and 2 bases respectively, with 15 bases between them. CDR3 size: 17 residues. The CDR3 sequence: CASSPAPPRAGANVLTF. CDR3 DNA sequence: TGCGCCAGCAGCCCGGCCCCCCCAAGGGCTGGGGCCAACGTCCTGACTTTC.

The chain uses TRBV2 and TRBJ2-3, with D perhaps matching TRBD1 (5 bases). The germline V gene encodes CDR1 SNHLY and CDR2 FYNNEI. V lost 3 bases and J lost 6, with 13 bases in between. This CDR3 is 14 amino acids long. As DNA, the CDR3 is TGTGCCAGCAGTGACCCCCTAGGGGCGGATACGCAGTATTTT. This encodes CASSDPLGADTQYF.

The V and J genes are TRBV29-1 and TRBJ2-7; tentatively, D is TRBD2 (6 bases). V was pared by 6 bases and J by 1 base, with 13 bases between. This CDR3 region has 13 residues. Per germline, CDR1 SQVTM and CDR2 ANQGSEA. CDR3 sequence reads: CSVGGGSSYEQYF. CDR3 coding DNA: TGCAGCGTGGGGGGAGGCAGTTCCTACGAGCAGTACTTC.

V gene TRBV25-1 combines with J gene TRBJ1-6; no clear D. Trimming left V 9 bases short and J 4 bases short, with 16 bases between. Germline V gene lookup returns CDR1 MGHDK and CDR2 SYGVNS. CDR3 length equals 15 residues. CDR3 loop: CASLPPAQYNSPLHF. CDR3 sequence (DNA): TGTGCCAGTCTACCCCCGGCCCAGTATAATTCACCCCTCCACTTT.